One T cell receptor beta chain is described in this entry. V lost 4 bases to trimming and J lost 7 bases, with 14 bases between them. Germline lookup yields CDR1 GTSNPN and CDR2 SVGIG (reference sequence). The CDR3 consists of 14 residues. This sample is drawn from a study of blood T cell repertoires in COVID-19. Profiling relied on immunoSEQ multiplex PCR, and the TCRdb table lists in-frame clones only, not all of them. Of 250,000 to 300,000 clones in the sample, around 90% were seen once. Cohort allocation depended upon clinical history that participants reported. This rearrangement joins TRBV30 to TRBJ1-6; D gene ambiguous. The clonotype originates from a human donor in a cohort exposed to, infected with or recovered from COVID-19 (not recorded which). The donor label of this sample is uncertain. The material sequenced was PBMCs or T cells enriched from blood (not recorded which). The CDR3 protein is CAWTPGVANSPLHF. CDR3 nucleotides: TGTGCCTGGACCCCCGGGGTCGCGAATTCACCCCTCCACTTT.